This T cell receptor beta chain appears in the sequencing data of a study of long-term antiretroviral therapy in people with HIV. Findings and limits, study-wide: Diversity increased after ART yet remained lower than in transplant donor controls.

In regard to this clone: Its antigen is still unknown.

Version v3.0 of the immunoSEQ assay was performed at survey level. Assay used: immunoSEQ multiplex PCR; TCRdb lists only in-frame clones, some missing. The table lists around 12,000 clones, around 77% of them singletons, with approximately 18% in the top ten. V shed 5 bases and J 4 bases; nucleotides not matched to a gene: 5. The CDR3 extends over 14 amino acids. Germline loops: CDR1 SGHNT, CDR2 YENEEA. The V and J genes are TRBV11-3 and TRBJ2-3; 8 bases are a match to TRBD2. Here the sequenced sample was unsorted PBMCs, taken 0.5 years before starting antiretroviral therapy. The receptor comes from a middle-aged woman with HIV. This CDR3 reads CASSPTSGADTQYF. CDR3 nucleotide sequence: TGTGCCAGCAGCCCCACTAGCGGCGCAGATACGCAGTATTTT.